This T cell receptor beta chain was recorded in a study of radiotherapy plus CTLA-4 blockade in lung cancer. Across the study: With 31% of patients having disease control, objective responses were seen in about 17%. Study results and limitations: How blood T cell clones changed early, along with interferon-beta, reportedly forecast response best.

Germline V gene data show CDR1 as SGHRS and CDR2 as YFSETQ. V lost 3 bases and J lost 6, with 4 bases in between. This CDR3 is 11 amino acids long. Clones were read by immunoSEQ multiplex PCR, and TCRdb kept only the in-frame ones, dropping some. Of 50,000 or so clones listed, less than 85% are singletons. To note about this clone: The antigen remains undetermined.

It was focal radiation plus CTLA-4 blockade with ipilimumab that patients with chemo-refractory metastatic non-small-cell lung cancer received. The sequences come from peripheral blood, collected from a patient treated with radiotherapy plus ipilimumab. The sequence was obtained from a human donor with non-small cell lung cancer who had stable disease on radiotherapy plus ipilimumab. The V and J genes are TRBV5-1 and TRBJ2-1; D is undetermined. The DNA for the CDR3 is TGCGCCAGCAGCTCCATCAATGAGCAGTTCTTC. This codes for CASSSINEQFF. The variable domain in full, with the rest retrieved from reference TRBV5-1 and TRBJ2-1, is KAGVTQTPRYLIKTRGQQVTLSCSPISGHRSVSWYQQTPGQGLQFLFEYFSETQRNKGNFPGRFSGRQFSNSRSEMNVSTLELGDSALYLCASSSINEQFFGPGTRLTVL.